This entry lists 28 T cell receptor beta chains sequenced from one sample in a study of blood T cell repertoires in COVID-19 (dated by TCRdb to about 2020). Library preparation employed the immunoSEQ multiplex PCR assay. Not all clones reach the TCRdb copy of this immuneACCESS table, which keeps in-frame sequences only. Checked studies attribute under half of the gap to unresolved V genes and leave the rest unexplained. The sample table records about 280,000 clones; approximately 91% of these occur just once. The top ten hold under 2.5% of the sample. Sequenced sample: peripheral blood. Receptors were obtained from a man aged 50-60 years with acute or convalescent COVID-19.

The genes are TRBV9 and TRBJ1-2; 7 bases fit TRBD1. The V gene's germline CDR1 is SGDLS and CDR2 YYNGEE. After removal of 0 bases from V and 5 bases from J, the junction contained 4 bases not matched to a gene. This CDR3 region has 14 residues. For the CDR3, the DNA is TGTGCCAGCAGCGTAGGGACAGGACTATATGGCTACACCTTC. Translating it yields CASSVGTGLYGYTF.

The chain joins TRBV15 to TRBJ1-5; the D gene is possibly TRBD1 (5 bases). CDR1 and CDR2 (germline): LNHNV, YYDKDF (reference sequence). The CDR3 runs 15 residues. V lost 3 bases and J 7 bases, leaving 16 bases between the germline ends. The DNA of the CDR3 is TGTGCCACCAGCAGTATGGGGGGGATTCAGCAGCCCCAGCATTTT. This sequence encodes CATSSMGGIQQPQHF.

This clone was seen a single time. This chain links TRBV7-2 with TRBJ1-6, with D possibly TRBD1 on 5 matching bases. Trimming shortened V by 5 bases and J by 2 bases, and 13 bases separated the two germline ends. Germline V lookup: CDR1 SGHTA, CDR2 FQGNSA. This CDR3 spans 16 amino acids. As DNA, the CDR3 is TGTGCCAGCAGCCCCGCAGGGTTGGCCTATAATTCACCCCTCCACTTT. This gives the protein CASSPAGLAYNSPLHF.

This chain links TRBV10-3 with TRBJ2-7, with a possible D match to TRBD2 (7 bases). The CDR3 covers 16 residues. CDR1 and CDR2 (germline): ENHRY, SYGVKD. The germline V and J ends were trimmed by 0 bases and 0 bases, with 12 bases remaining between them. The CDR3 nucleotides read TGTGCCATCAGTGAGTCGGGGGGGCCCCCCTCCTACGAGCAGTACTTC. Translated: CAISESGGPPSYEQYF.

The count of this clone is one. The CDR3 here is CAWSVSRQKNSNQPQHF. In DNA form, the CDR3 reads TGTGCCTGGAGTGTATCCCGACAGAAAAATAGCAATCAGCCCCAGCATTTT. The V call is TRBV30, the J call TRBJ1-5; D is perhaps TRBD1 (5 bases). The CDR3 is 17 residues long. CDR1 and CDR2 (germline): GTSNPN, SVGIG (reference sequence). V was pared by 0 bases and J by 0 bases, with 15 bases between. Looking up the rest from reference TRBV30 and TRBJ1-5 gives the full variable domain: SQTIHQWPATLVQPVGSPLSLECTVEGTSNPNLYWYRQAAGRGLQLLFYSVGIGQISSEVPQNLSASRPQDRQFILSSKKLLLSDSGFYLCAWSVSRQKNSNQPQHFGDGTRLSIL.

This clone was observed a handful of times. The chain has TRBV27 and TRBJ2-5; tentative D call: TRBD2 (7 bases). Between the trimmed V and J ends, which lost 3 bases and 5 bases, there was a span of 13 bases. Germline V CDR1 and CDR2: MNHEY, SMNVEV (reference sequence). This CDR3 is built from 14 residues. The CDR3 nucleotides read TGTGCCAGCAGTTTTCAGGGGCGGGGGGAGACCCAGTACTTC. This codes for CASSFQGRGETQYF.

This rearrangement joins TRBV10-3 to TRBJ1-5, with TRBD1 matching 8 bases. The germline V gene encodes CDR1 ENHRY and CDR2 SYGVKD. J was trimmed by 6 bases and V by 6 bases; bases with no gene match: 7. The length of the CDR3 is 14 residues. CDR3 nucleotide sequence: TGTGCCATCAGCCCGACAGGGGAAGGTCAGCCCCAGCATTTT. It specifies CAISPTGEGQPQHF.

This clone appeared once. This chain connects TRBV5-6 to TRBJ1-1; 9 positions agree with TRBD1. In germline, CDR1 is SGHDT, CDR2 YYEEEE. The trim removed 4 bases at V and 14 bases at J, leaving 9 bases unmatched. CDR3 length equals 12 residues. The CDR3 protein is CASSLGQGRDFF. The CDR3 DNA follows: TGTGCCAGCAGCCTGGGACAGGGTAGAGACTTCTTT. Using reference TRBV5-6 and TRBJ1-1 for the parts outside the CDR3, the full variable domain is DAGVTQSPTHLIKTRGQQVTLRCSPKSGHDTVSWYQQALGQGPQFIFQYYEEEERQRGNFPDRFSGHQFPNYSSELNVNALLLGDSALYLCASSLGQGRDFFGQGTRLTVV.

The gene calls are TRBV7-3 and TRBJ2-5, with 12 bases aligning to TRBD2. The V gene's germline CDR1 is SGHTA and CDR2 FQGTGA. The V and J ends lost 5 bases and 5 bases, in that order; junction bases with no gene match: 6. CDR3 length: 15 amino acids. The CDR3 spells CASSPLAGGVETQYF. The CDR3 DNA follows: TGTGCCAGCAGCCCCCTAGCGGGGGGGGTGGAGACCCAGTACTTC.

The gene calls are TRBV2 and TRBJ1-2, with D possibly TRBD1 on 6 matching bases. Deletions cut 6 bases from V and 6 bases from J, with 11 bases between. This CDR3 region has 12 residues. Germline CDR1 reads SNHLY; CDR2 reads FYNNEI. CDR3 sequence: CASSQGRDGYTF. The CDR3 coding sequence is TGTGCCAGCAGCCAGGGGAGGGATGGCTACACCTTC.

V usage is TRBV7-9 and J usage is TRBJ2-1, with D perhaps TRBD2 (6 bases). V shed 3 bases and J shed 0 bases, with 9 bases lying between them. Germline V gene data show CDR1 as SEHNR and CDR2 as FQNEAQ (reference sequence). This CDR3 is 15 amino acids long. The CDR3 coding sequence is TGTGCCAGCAGCTTCGGAGGGGACTCCTACAATGAGCAGTTCTTC. Protein sequence: CASSFGGDSYNEQFF.

V is TRBV4-1 and J is TRBJ2-7; 8 positions agree with TRBD1. Germline-derived CDR1 and CDR2 are MGHRA and YSYEKL. The length of the CDR3 is 15 residues. J lost 3 bases, V lost 4 bases, and 8 bases had no gene match. As DNA, the CDR3 is TGCGCCAGCAGCCCTCGGACAGGGCGTGACTACGAGCAGTACTTC. Translation: CASSPRTGRDYEQYF.

The table lists this clone with a count of one. V usage is TRBV4-1 and J usage is TRBJ1-5; a weak D match, TRBD1 (5 bases). This CDR3 is built from 15 residues. Trimming pared 4 bases from V and 1 base from J, leaving 11 bases between. Germline V gene data show CDR1 as MGHRA and CDR2 as YSYEKL. The CDR3 here is CASSRGQTSNQPQHF. As DNA, the CDR3 is TGCGCCAGCAGCCGAGGACAAACGAGCAATCAGCCCCAGCATTTT.

V is TRBV7-9 and J is TRBJ2-7; TRBD1 is a possible D gene (5 bases). Germline CDR1 reads SEHNR; CDR2 reads FQNEAQ (reference sequence). This CDR3 comprises 14 residues. Trimming took off 0 bases at V and 9 bases at J, with 15 bases between the two ends. The CDR3 is CASSLATASGGQYF. CDR3 in DNA: TGTGCCAGCAGCTTAGCGACAGCCTCGGGCGGGCAGTACTTC.

The chain links TRBV19 to TRBJ2-1, with 11 bases identical to TRBD2. The V segment lost 10 bases and the J segment 0 bases; nucleotides outside the gene matches: 8. The V gene's germline CDR1 is LNHDA and CDR2 SQIVND (reference sequence). CDR3 size: 16 residues. CDR3 bases: TGTGCCAAACTAGCGGGGGCCGATTCCTCCTACAATGAGCAGTTCTTC. It yields the protein CAKLAGADSSYNEQFF.

The V gene is TRBV18, the J gene TRBJ2-7; 8 bases fit TRBD2. The CDR3 sequence is 12 residues long. V dropped 0 bases and J dropped 12; count of bases not matched to a gene: 4. CDR1 KGHSH and CDR2 LQKENI come from the germline V gene. The CDR3 DNA sequence: TGTGCCAGCTCACCACCGTCGGGAGGGTGGTACTTC. This translates into CASSPPSGGWYF.

The chain couples TRBV10-2 to TRBJ2-3; 8 nucleotides align to TRBD2. The CDR3 has 15 amino acids. Trimming at V came to 6 bases and at J to 3 bases, leaving 8 bases not matched to a gene. Germline CDR1 is WSHSY and CDR2 is SAAADI. CDR3: CASRPGGAGTDTQYF. CDR3 DNA: TGCGCCAGCAGGCCCGGGGGGGCGGGGACAGATACGCAGTATTTT.

This clone occurred a few times. The rearrangement links TRBV19 to TRBJ2-5; D possibly corresponds to TRBD1 (5 bases). CDR1 is LNHDA and CDR2 is SQIVND in the germline V gene (reference sequence). V dropped 6 bases and J dropped 4 bases, with 9 bases sitting between them. The CDR3 loop spans 12 amino acids. CDR3 DNA sequence: TGTGCCAGTAGGCTTCAGGGAGAGACCCAGTACTTC. It codes for CASRLQGETQYF.

The chain couples TRBV5-1 to TRBJ2-1; 9 nucleotides agree with TRBD2. Germline V gives CDR1 SGHRS, CDR2 YFSETQ. Unmatched junction bases numbered 16, after V lost 0 bases and J lost 9 bases. The CDR3 spans 18 residues. CDR3 bases: TGCGCCAGCAGCTTGGTGGTAGCGGGGGCTGTTTTTTCGGGTGAGCAGTTCTTC. It is translated as CASSLVVAGAVFSGEQFF.

V and J are TRBV29-1 and TRBJ1-2; 8 positions match TRBD1. Germline V CDR1 and CDR2: SQVTM, ANQGSEA. The CDR3 is made up of 16 amino acids. J was trimmed by 0 bases and V by 6 bases; bases with no gene match: 12. This CDR3 is CSVPGGTGLANYGYTF. The CDR3 nucleotides are TGCAGCGTCCCCGGGGGGACAGGATTAGCTAACTATGGCTACACCTTC.

The rearrangement links TRBV14 to TRBJ2-2; D may be TRBD2 (5 bases). V lost 4 bases and J lost 4, with 16 bases in between. The CDR3 totals 16 residues. Germline CDR1 reads SGHDN; CDR2 reads FVKESK. CDR3 protein: CASSPWTSSGTGELFF. CDR3 in DNA: TGTGCCAGCAGCCCCTGGACTTCCTCCGGCACCGGGGAGCTGTTTTTT. The entire variable domain, with the rest obtained from reference TRBV14 and TRBJ2-2, is as follows: EAGVTQFPSHSVIEKGQTVTLRCDPISGHDNLYWYRRVMGKEIKFLLHFVKESKQDESGMPNNRFLAERTGGTYSTLKVQPAELEDSGVYFCASSPWTSSGTGELFFGEGSRLTVL.

This clone came up once. The genes are TRBV19 and TRBJ2-3, with TRBD1 identical over 12 bases. V dropped 10 bases and J dropped 9; count of bases not matched to a gene: 8. Germline CDR1 is LNHDA and CDR2 is SQIVND (reference sequence). The CDR3 runs to 13 residues. The CDR3 DNA sequence: TGTGCCACTACCGGGACAGGGGGCCGGACGCAGTATTTT. Translated, it gives CATTGTGGRTQYF.

V gene TRBV27 combines with J gene TRBJ2-5; D may be TRBD1 (5 bases). Trimming pared 3 bases from V and 10 bases from J, leaving 9 bases between. Looked up from germline, CDR1 is MNHEY and CDR2 is SMNVEV (reference sequence). The CDR3 is 11 residues long. CDR3 DNA: TGTGCCAGCAGTTTGGGGCATATCCAGTACTTC. This translates into CASSLGHIQYF.

The chain employs TRBV2 and TRBJ1-5; 7 nucleotides agree with TRBD1. The CDR3 contains 13 residues. Germline V gene data show CDR1 as SNHLY and CDR2 as FYNNEI. After removal of 8 bases from V and 6 bases from J, the junction contained 7 bases not matched to a gene. The CDR3 sequence is CASGGQAGQPQHF. CDR3 coding DNA: TGTGCCAGCGGAGGACAGGCGGGTCAGCCCCAGCATTTT.

This chain uses TRBV6-5 with TRBJ1-5; 8 positions agree with TRBD1. The length of the CDR3 is 16 residues. V shed 0 bases, J shed 6 bases, and the junction held 7 bases outside the gene matches. Germline CDR1 and CDR2: MNHEY and SVGAGI. The CDR3: CASSYSNQGAAQPQHF. The DNA of the CDR3 is TGTGCCAGCAGTTACTCGAATCAGGGGGCGGCTCAGCCCCAGCATTTT.

The rearrangement links TRBV5-1 to TRBJ1-2; D perhaps matches TRBD1 (5 bases). V lost 4 bases, J lost 4 bases, and 17 bases lay in between. The CDR3 is 15 amino acids. Germline V CDR1 and CDR2: SGHRS, YFSETQ. DNA for the CDR3: TGCGCCAGCAGCCCGGACCCGCAGGGCATCTATGGCTACACCTTC. As protein: CASSPDPQGIYGYTF.

This sequence joins TRBV3-1 (or the pseudogene TRBV3-2) and TRBJ2-3, with 13 bases aligning to TRBD2. The V gene end was trimmed by 2 bases and the J gene end by 2 bases; junction bases not matched to a gene: 10. CDR1 and CDR2 from the germline V gene are LGHDT and YNNKEL (reference sequence). The CDR3 is made up of 19 amino acids. The CDR3 spells CASSQLPRTSGGLTDTQYF. As DNA, the CDR3 is TGTGCCAGCAGCCAACTACCGAGGACTAGCGGGGGACTCACAGATACGCAGTATTTT.

The rearrangement joins TRBV3-1 (or the pseudogene TRBV3-2) to TRBJ2-2; 7 bases are a match to TRBD1. Looked up from germline, CDR1 is LGHDT and CDR2 is YNNKEL (reference sequence). The CDR3 extends over 15 amino acids. The trim removed 4 bases at V and 1 base at J, leaving 3 bases unmatched. CDR3 in amino acids: CASSPRDRNTGELFF. The CDR3 region has the DNA TGTGCCAGCAGCCCCCGGGACAGGAACACCGGGGAGCTGTTTTTT.